These T cell receptor beta chains were read from a single sample in a study of shared clonotypes between healthy human individuals. The method was immunoSEQ multiplex PCR; TCRdb's version includes in-frame clones alone and lacks a portion of them. In the table there are under 1,100,000 clones, 75% to 85% of which are singletons. The sequencing input was memory CD4+ T cells from PBMCs. These receptors came from a man younger than 35 in good health. Some clones in this sample may be carry-over from other donors' samples. Each CDR3 is given with its conserved first and last residue. A D gene is named only where the DNA matches it firmly. Clone size is not always given. Where it is, it says once, few, many or a class for expanded clones.

V gene | D gene | clone size | CDR3 protein
TRBV7-9 | NA | NA | CASSFPGTETQYF
TRBV11-3 | TRBD1 | NA | CASSATGTGLQETQYF
TRBV5-1 | TRBD1 | NA | CASSPGQGERAQYF
TRBV5-4 | NA | NA | CASSHPTDTQYF
TRBV7-7 | NA | NA | CASSLEPGPSYEQYF
TRBV2 | NA | NA | CASSEPQGETQYF
TRBV6-5 | NA | few | CASSYSDRSGYEQFF
TRBV11-2 | NA | NA | CASSFPFRRLNTGELFF
TRBV9 | NA | NA | CASSLPEGRGNNEQFF
TRBV6-6 | NA | NA | CASSSYSGNTIYF
TRBV6-5 | NA | NA | CASRPEFF
TRBV9 | NA | NA | CASSASRRGETQYF
TRBV28 | TRBD2 | once | CASSLSPGRGDTGELFF
TRBV9 | TRBD1 | NA | CASSSSGQGIYGYTF
TRBV18 | TRBD2 | NA | CASSPGLAQETQYF
TRBV10-3 | NA | few | CAISEREVWGYTF
TRBV29-1 | NA | NA | CSVGRVIGELFF
TRBV29-1 | NA | NA | CSVPIHGRDTQYF